There are a few counts of the clone carrying this TCR beta chain. Antigen: not known. Treatment reported: oral pan-JAK inhibitor, 5-10 mg twice daily. This sample was included in a study of CD8+ T cells in alopecia areata. Regarding the study as a whole: Researchers reported that TCR sharing among patients proved less clear than in mice, possibly HLA-linked.

Trimming cost V 1 base and J 2 bases; bases outside gene matches: 3. The CDR3 is 16 amino acids. The germline V gene encodes CDR1 MGHRA and CDR2 YSYEKL. Sequencing relied on a cDNA template that was reverse transcribed from extracted RNA. Only in-frame clones appear in the TCRdb table, and some are missing; sequencing was by immunoSEQ multiplex PCR. The profile shows hundreds of thousands of clones, 50% to 75% of them singletons. This material consisted of CD4+ T cells sorted from blood, taken between weeks 51 and 54, from a patient treated with tofacitinib. This rearrangement joins TRBV4-1 to TRBJ2-5; 11 bases are a match to TRBD2. This clonotype was sampled from a human donor with alopecia areata. CDR3 in amino acids: CASSQALAGGQETQYF. As DNA, the CDR3 is TGCGCCAGCAGCCAAGCTTTAGCGGGGGGGCAAGAGACCCAGTACTTC.